This TCR beta chain was retrieved from a study of PD-L1 blockade in urothelial cancer. Time point noted: pretreatment peripheral blood. This clone was counted a few times. Other DNA sequences of this sample code for an identical CDR3. Templates that were synthetic TCR analogs were spiked into each PCR. Profiled with immunoSEQ multiplex PCR; TCRdb holds only in-frame clones, not every one. Here the sample spans 95,000 or so clones, 80% to 90% being singletons. Germline CDR1 and CDR2: LGHNA and YNFKEQ. This CDR3 contains 16 residues. Trimming cost V 0 bases and J 4 bases; bases outside gene matches: 5. This receptor was taken from a man in his sixties with urothelial cancer. Sequenced here: PBMCs, sampled around atezolizumab (anti-PD-L1) treatment. The J gene is TRBJ2-1, the V gene TRBV4-2; 8 bases map to TRBD2. For the CDR3, the DNA is TGTGCCAGCAGCCAAGATACGGGGGGGCAGTACAATGAGCAGTTCTTC. Translating it yields CASSQDTGGQYNEQFF.